This T cell receptor (beta chain) was recovered during a study of T cells in Graves' hyperthyroidism and ophthalmopathy. Across the whole study: Once the initial diagnosis was made, peripheral blood was obtained before any treatment.

This clonotype has ten or more counts. RNA transcripts gave rise to amplified TCR beta CDR3 regions. The TCR CDR3 was amplified in a first-round RT-PCR using the HTBI primer set. TCRdb redid the calling of the multiplex PCR reads with MiXCR, one entry per CDR3 protein. The profile shows some 350,000 distinct CDR3 sequences, about 18% of them singletons. The V end lost 7 bases, the J end lost 0 bases, and 21 bases lay between the germline ends. Germline V CDR1 and CDR2: MNHEY, SVGEGT. CDR3 length: 18 amino acids. Diagnostic assessment was based on clinical symptoms, serum thyroxine and TRAb, thyroid ultrasound and orbital computed tomography. Source material for PBMCs was about 10 ml fresh peripheral blood.

V is TRBV6-2 or TRBV6-3 and J is TRBJ2-2; D is perhaps TRBD1 (6 bases). Sequencing was done on a sample of blood. This TCR was recovered from a woman aged 18-29 years with Graves' hyperthyroidism. The CDR3 spells CASIPAWGTGTNTGELFF. In nucleotides, the CDR3 is TGTGCCAGCATCCCCGCCTGGGGTACAGGGACGAACACCGGGGAGCTGTTTTTT.